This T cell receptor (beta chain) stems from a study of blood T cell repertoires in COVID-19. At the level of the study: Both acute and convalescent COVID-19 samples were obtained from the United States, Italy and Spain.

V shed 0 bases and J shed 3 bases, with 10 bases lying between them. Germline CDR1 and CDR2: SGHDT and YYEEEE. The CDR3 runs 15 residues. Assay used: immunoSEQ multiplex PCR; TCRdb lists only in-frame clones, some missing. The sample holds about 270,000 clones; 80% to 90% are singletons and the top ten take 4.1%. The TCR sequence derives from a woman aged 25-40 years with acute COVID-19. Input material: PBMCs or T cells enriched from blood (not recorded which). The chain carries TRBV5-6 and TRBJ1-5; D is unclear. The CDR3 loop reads CASSLDGEVNQPQHF. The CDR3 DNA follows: TGTGCCAGCAGCTTGGATGGAGAGGTCAATCAGCCCCAGCATTTT. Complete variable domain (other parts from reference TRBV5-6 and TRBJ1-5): DAGVTQSPTHLIKTRGQQVTLRCSPKSGHDTVSWYQQALGQGPQFIFQYYEEEERQRGNFPDRFSGHQFPNYSSELNVNALLLGDSALYLCASSLDGEVNQPQHFGDGTRLSIL.